Each of the 17 T cell receptor beta chains below was sequenced from the same sample in a study of CD8 T cells in ankylosing spondylitis (dated by TCRdb to 2016 to 2017). The library was prepared using 5' RACE. Data came from an Illumina HiSeq 2500. Through fastp at Q25 and MiXCR, TCRdb rebuilt clones from the public reads, retaining in-frame beta chains. Rows with a matching CDR3 protein are joined into one entry that keeps the most common DNA and genes. The sample data list 310,000 or so distinct CDR3 sequences, and roughly 20% of these were observed just once. The ten largest clones capture about 8% of the sample. The sequencing input was blood, either unsorted or a sorted T cell fraction (not recorded which). The source of these receptors is a male donor with ankylosing spondylitis or in good health (not recorded which).

This clonotype was seen a few times. The genes are TRBV2 and TRBJ2-3, with TRBD2 identical over 9 bases. The V gene end was trimmed by 6 bases and the J gene end by 6 bases; junction bases not matched to a gene: 10. CDR1 and CDR2 (germline): SNHLY, FYNNEI. The CDR3 contains 15 residues. CDR3: CASRQLAGPVDTQYF. The CDR3 nucleotides read TGTGCCAGCAGGCAACTAGCGGGCCCTGTGGATACGCAGTATTTT.

This clonotype was observed a few times. The genes are TRBV12-3 or TRBV12-4 and TRBJ1-2; 8 positions agree with TRBD1. There are 16 residues in the CDR3. The trim removed 8 bases at V and 1 base at J, leaving 12 bases unmatched. In DNA, the CDR3 is TGTGCCAGCGGCTCCAGGACAGGGCCTTTTAACTATGGCTACACCTTC. It codes for CASGSRTGPFNYGYTF.

J is TRBJ2-3 and V is TRBV5-1; perhaps D is TRBD1 or TRBD2 (5 bases each). Germline V CDR1 and CDR2: SGHRS, YFSETQ. The length of the CDR3 is 16 residues. Trimming took 4 bases from V and 2 from J, leaving 17 bases between them. CDR3 nucleotides: TGCGCCAGCAGCCTCAACTCTCGGGGCCACACAGATACGCAGTATTTT. Amino acid sequence: CASSLNSRGHTDTQYF.

This chain links TRBV7-3 with TRBJ2-3; a weak D match, TRBD1 (5 bases). In germline, CDR1 is SGHTA, CDR2 FQGTGA. Trimming cost V 5 bases and J 4 bases, with 16 bases left between them. The CDR3 covers 15 residues. The CDR3 DNA reads TGTGCCAGCAGCCAGGGCCTAGGTACCTCAGATACGCAGTATTTT. Encoded protein: CASSQGLGTSDTQYF.

This clonotype occurred a few times. The J gene is TRBJ2-2, the V gene TRBV20-1, with 11 nucleotides matching TRBD2. Germline CDR1 and CDR2: DFQATT and SNEGSKA (reference sequence). The CDR3 is 15 amino acids. V lost 6 bases, J lost 5 bases, and 8 bases stayed unmatched. The CDR3 region is CSAQTSGGVTGELFF. In DNA, the CDR3 is TGCAGTGCACAAACTAGCGGGGGAGTTACCGGGGAGCTGTTTTTT.

The J gene is TRBJ2-1, the V gene TRBV11-2, with D hard to call. This CDR3 region has 16 residues. V gave up 0 bases and J gave up 8 bases, with 17 bases separating them. Germline V gives CDR1 SGHAT, CDR2 FQNNGV. The DNA for the CDR3 is TGTGCCAGCAGCTTAGATCGGTGGGATAACCAACATGAGCAGTTCTTC. It is translated as CASSLDRWDNQHEQFF.

J is TRBJ2-1 and V is TRBV7-2; D uncertain. Germline V gene sequence: CDR1 SGHTA, CDR2 FQGNSA. Trimming stripped 8 bases from V and 5 bases from J, with 10 bases between. CDR3 length equals 12 residues. The CDR3 reads CASGFGHNEQFF. Here the CDR3 DNA reads TGTGCCAGCGGTTTCGGGCACAATGAGCAGTTCTTC.

The chain couples TRBV24-1 to TRBJ2-2; 7 bases line up with TRBD1. J gave up 4 bases and V 2 bases, and 9 bases lay outside the gene matches. This CDR3 contains 17 residues. The germline V gene encodes CDR1 KGHDR and CDR2 SFDVKD. The CDR3 here is CATSDSMTGWATGELFF. The DNA of the CDR3 is TGTGCCACCAGTGATTCAATGACAGGGTGGGCCACCGGGGAGCTGTTTTTT.

Notes on this clonotype: Its ends do not fully match the called genes, so a read error is possible. CDR3 bases: TGTGCCAACAGTTTCCCCTATTCACCCCTCCACTTT. Its protein product is CANSFPYSPLHF. This chain links TRBV12-3 or TRBV12-4 with TRBJ1-6; D is unresolved. The CDR3 has 12 amino acids.

In its sample, this clonotype was seen a few times. The rearrangement uses TRBV25-1 and TRBJ1-1, with D possibly matching TRBD1 (6 bases). V lost 3 bases and J lost 1, with 9 bases in between. The CDR3 is made up of 14 amino acids. CDR1 is MGHDK and CDR2 is SYGVNS in the germline V gene. This chain's CDR3 is CASSDPGQNTEAFF. For the CDR3, the DNA is TGTGCCAGCAGTGACCCGGGACAGAACACTGAAGCTTTCTTT.

This clonotype was counted a single time. The V gene is TRBV6-6, the J gene TRBJ1-1; D gene uncertain. V lost 3 bases and J 4 bases, leaving 6 bases between the germline ends. Germline CDR1 and CDR2: MNHNY and SVGAGI (reference sequence). The CDR3 is 12 amino acids. CDR3 sequence: CASSYVLTEAFF. In DNA form, the CDR3 reads TGTGCCAGCAGTTATGTCCTCACTGAAGCTTTCTTT.

This clonotype was picked up many times. This chain joins TRBV11-1 and TRBJ2-2, with 10 bases identical to TRBD2. With 5 bases clipped from V and 1 base from J, the junction kept 10 bases outside the gene matches. This CDR3 is built from 18 residues. The germline V gene encodes CDR1 SGHAT and CDR2 FQDESV (reference sequence). The chain's CDR3 is CASSLNIRLAGNTGELFF. The DNA for the CDR3 is TGTGCCAGCAGCCTAAACATTCGACTAGCGGGGAACACCGGGGAGCTGTTTTTT.

This clonotype was recorded only once. The rearrangement links TRBV3-1 to TRBJ1-5, with TRBD1 matching over 8 bases. Germline-derived CDR1 and CDR2 are LGHDT and YNNKEL (reference sequence). J was trimmed by 3 bases and V by 4 bases; bases with no gene match: 11. This CDR3 has 17 residues. This CDR3 reads CASSPEPGQGANQPQHF. DNA of the CDR3: TGTGCCAGCAGCCCGGAGCCCGGACAGGGCGCCAATCAGCCCCAGCATTTT.

This clonotype was observed a handful of times. V and J are TRBV5-1 and TRBJ2-2; tentatively, D is TRBD1 (6 bases). The CDR3 loop spans 16 amino acids. V was shortened by 2 bases and J by 5 bases, with 16 bases between the two germline ends. Germline V CDR1 and CDR2: SGHRS, YFSETQ. The CDR3 protein is CASSFMDGRGTGELFF. The CDR3 region has the DNA TGCGCCAGCAGCTTTATGGACGGAAGGGGGACCGGGGAGCTGTTTTTT.

This clonotype has more than one count but fewer than ten. V and J are TRBV5-1 and TRBJ2-5, with 10 bases fitting TRBD1. The junction had 7 bases not matched to a gene; V was cut back by 4 bases and J by 4 bases. The CDR3 runs to 15 residues. CDR1 and CDR2 from the germline V gene are SGHRS and YFSETQ. In DNA form, the CDR3 reads TGCGCCAGCAGCCGGGACAGGGGATCCGGAGAGACCCAGTACTTC. Its protein product is CASSRDRGSGETQYF. Based on the CDR3 plus reference TRBV5-1 and TRBJ2-5, the full variable domain is KAGVTQTPRYLIKTRGQQVTLSCSPISGHRSVSWYQQTPGQGLQFLFEYFSETQRNKGNFPGRFSGRQFSNSRSEMNVSTLELGDSALYLCASSRDRGSGETQYFGPGTRLLVL.

Many counts were recorded for this clonotype. The V and J genes are TRBV12-3 or TRBV12-4 and TRBJ2-1, with D perhaps matching TRBD2 (6 bases). V shed 6 bases and J shed 4 bases, with 16 bases lying between them. CDR3 length: 15 amino acids. The CDR3 region is CASRGWDSLYNEQFF. The DNA of the CDR3 is TGTGCCAGCAGAGGATGGGACTCCCTTTACAATGAGCAGTTCTTC.

V and J are TRBV15 and TRBJ1-1, with 7 positions matching TRBD1. The CDR3 totals 15 residues. Trimming removed 2 bases from V and 7 bases from J; junction bases left unmatched: 10. The V gene's germline CDR1 is LNHNV and CDR2 YYDKDF (reference sequence). CDR3 sequence: CATSRTQGEMGEAFF. DNA for the CDR3: TGTGCCACCAGCAGAACGCAGGGGGAGATGGGTGAAGCTTTCTTT.